This TCR beta chain was identified during a study of cytomegalovirus exposure and HLA in healthy donors. As to this clone: Its antigen is undetermined. At the DNA level, this CDR3 is encoded by other sequences in the same sample as well.

Primers included in the PCR were 60 Vbeta and 13 Jbeta primers. TCRdb keeps only in-frame clones here, not all; method: immunoSEQ multiplex PCR. The sample lists 90,000 to 140,000 clones; more than 60% were seen once. Study results and caveats: Cytomegalovirus association was assigned to 150 to 200 TCR beta chains. The study had only CMV serostatus as immune exposure information. Earlier findings revealed that most TCR beta V segments proved productive either about 87% or about 30% of the time. A later analysis associated around 17,000 TCR beta sequences with HLA alleles at a 0.05 false discovery rate.

The receptor was isolated from a woman aged 35 to 49 in good health and CMV-seropositive. Sequencing was carried out using PBMCs.

The CDR3 loop reads CASSGDSYTEAFF. For the CDR3, the DNA is TGTGCCAGCAGTGGGGACTCATACACTGAAGCTTTCTTT. The chain couples TRBV2 to TRBJ1-1, with D possibly TRBD1 on 5 matching bases. V was shortened by 4 bases and J by 3 bases, with 9 bases between the two germline ends. The CDR3 contains 13 residues. Germline-derived CDR1 and CDR2 are SNHLY and FYNNEI.